This T cell receptor beta chain was identified in a study of OX40 agonist ivuxolimab in advanced cancers. Study context: Partial responses were recorded for three patients, including one with hepatocellular carcinoma and two with cutaneous melanoma.

V was trimmed by 8 bases and J by 7 bases, leaving 14 bases between them. The CDR3 is 12 amino acids. Germline assignment: CDR1 SNHLY and CDR2 FYNNEI. Study-level findings and limits: The study found that CD8+ T cells averaged more expanded clones than CD4+.

The protocol was immunoSEQ multiplex PCR, while the TCRdb copy is restricted to in-frame clones and leaves out a portion. This table has about 87,000 clones, about 83% appearing once. As regards this clone: The antigen remains unidentified.

J is TRBJ2-5 and V is TRBV2; D possibly corresponds to TRBD2 (5 bases). The sample was CD4+ or CD8+ T cells sorted from blood, taken in a trial of the OX40 agonist ivuxolimab. This clonotype was obtained from an adult with an advanced solid tumor such as melanoma, head and neck, liver or kidney cancer. DNA of the CDR3: TGTGCCAGCGGCCGGGTGGCGGGGACCCAGTACTTC. Residues: CASGRVAGTQYF. The variable domain in full, with the rest retrieved from reference TRBV2 and TRBJ2-5, is EPEVTQTPSHQVTQMGQEVILRCVPISNHLYFYWYRQILGQKVEFLVSFYNNEISEKSEIFDDQFSVERPDGSNFTLKIRSTKLEDSAMYFCASGRVAGTQYFGPGTRLLVL.